This is a list of T cell receptor beta chains from one sample in a study of CD8 T cells in Susac syndrome. Each CDR3 protein gets one entry after TCRdb re-called the immunoSEQ multiplex PCR reads with MiXCR. Of roughly 250,000 distinct CDR3 sequences listed, 90% to 96% were seen once; the top ten hold 0.08% to 0.11%. The sequenced sample was CD4+ T cells from PBMCs. The receptors were sampled from a human donor with Susac syndrome. Both conserved end residues are part of each CDR3. Each record gives: V gene, D gene, clone size, J gene, CDR3 protein, CDR3 DNA. D genes are given only for firm matches. Some rows have no size entry. The others give once, few or many, or a class for an expanded clone.

V: TRBV7-6
D: -
size: -
J: TRBJ2-6
CDR3: CASSSYRETNSGANVLTF
DNA: TGTGCCAGCAGCTCTTACCGGGAGACGAACTCTGGGGCCAACGTCCTGACTTTC

V: TRBV29-1
D: -
size: -
J: TRBJ1-2
CDR3: CSVEQGRAYGYTF
DNA: TGCAGCGTTGAACAGGGCCGGGCCTATGGCTACACCTTC

V: TRBV30
D: TRBD2
size: -
J: TRBJ2-7
CDR3: CAWRLSGSNYEQYF
DNA: TGTGCCTGGAGGTTAAGCGGGAGCAACTACGAGCAGTACTTC

V: TRBV28
D: TRBD1
size: -
J: TRBJ1-5
CDR3: CASTQGDWQPQHF
DNA: TGTGCCAGCACTCAGGGGGATTGGCAGCCCCAGCATTTT

V: TRBV12-5
D: -
size: -
J: TRBJ2-5
CDR3: CATPGGTQYF
DNA: TGTGCTACCCCCGGGGGGACCCAGTACTTC

V: TRBV4-1
D: -
size: -
J: TRBJ1-2
CDR3: CASSQEMGANYGYTF
DNA: TGCGCCAGCAGCCAAGAAATGGGAGCTAACTATGGCTACACCTTC

V: TRBV30
D: -
size: -
J: TRBJ2-1
CDR3: CAWRGDKDYYNEQFF
DNA: TGTGCCTGGCGAGGGGACAAAGATTACTACAATGAGCAGTTCTTC

V: TRBV14
D: -
size: -
J: TRBJ2-1
CDR3: CASSQVSWADSYNEQFF
DNA: TGTGCCAGCAGCCAAGTTTCGTGGGCGGACTCCTACAATGAGCAGTTCTTC

V: TRBV28
D: -
size: -
J: TRBJ1-5
CDR3: CASSGGQDHQPQHF
DNA: TGTGCCAGCAGTGGCGGACAAGACCATCAGCCCCAGCATTTT

V: TRBV25-1
D: TRBD2
size: -
J: TRBJ2-1
CDR3: CASSEGTRGVIYNEQFF
DNA: TGTGCCAGCAGTGAAGGGACTAGGGGGGTGATCTACAATGAGCAGTTCTTC

V: TRBV19
D: TRBD1
size: -
J: TRBJ2-5
CDR3: CASSITGAGTQYF
DNA: TGTGCCAGTAGTATAACAGGGGCGGGGACCCAGTACTTC

V: TRBV20-1
D: -
size: -
J: TRBJ1-2
CDR3: CSATPPSGGTGGYTF
DNA: TGCAGTGCTACTCCTCCCTCCGGGGGGACGGGTGGCTACACCTTC

V: TRBV7-9
D: -
size: -
J: TRBJ1-4
CDR3: CASSFQDSPNEKLFF
DNA: TGTGCCAGCAGCTTCCAAGACAGTCCTAATGAAAAACTGTTTTTT

V: TRBV20-1
D: -
size: -
J: TRBJ2-6
CDR3: CSASRNSGANVLTF
DNA: TGCAGTGCTAGTAGGAACTCTGGGGCCAACGTCCTGACTTTC

V: TRBV29-1
D: -
size: -
J: TRBJ2-3
CDR3: CSVAPGTDTQYF
DNA: TGCAGCGTTGCTCCGGGGACAGATACGCAGTATTTT

V: TRBV20-1
D: -
size: -
J: TRBJ2-3
CDR3: CSARGWDTQYF
DNA: TGCAGTGCGCGAGGTTGGGATACGCAGTATTTT

V: TRBV11-2
D: -
size: -
J: TRBJ1-2
CDR3: CASRNPVQLFGYTF
DNA: TGTGCCAGCAGAAATCCGGTCCAGTTATTCGGCTACACCTTC

V: TRBV30
D: -
size: -
J: TRBJ1-1
CDR3: CAWSGRMRLNTEAFF
DNA: TGTGCCTGGAGTGGGCGGATGAGACTGAACACTGAAGCTTTCTTT

V: TRBV18
D: -
size: -
J: TRBJ1-5
CDR3: CASSPPKLNQPQHF
DNA: TGTGCCAGCTCACCTCCGAAGTTAAATCAGCCCCAGCATTTT

V: TRBV7-2
D: TRBD2
size: -
J: TRBJ2-6
CDR3: CASSSLAGFNVLTF
DNA: TGTGCCAGCAGCTCCCTAGCGGGTTTCAACGTCCTGACTTTC

V: TRBV11-2
D: -
size: -
J: TRBJ2-4
CDR3: CASGDITQLAKNIQYF
DNA: TGTGCCAGCGGGGACATTACGCAGTTAGCCAAAAACATTCAGTACTTC

V: TRBV28
D: -
size: -
J: TRBJ2-7
CDR3: CASSSTDSLRVDEQYF
DNA: TGTGCCAGCAGTTCAACAGACTCCCTGCGCGTCGACGAGCAGTACTTC

V: TRBV4-1
D: -
size: -
J: TRBJ1-1
CDR3: CASSHLDTPTTEAFF
DNA: TGCGCCAGCAGCCACCTGGACACACCGACCACTGAAGCTTTCTTT

V: TRBV7-3
D: TRBD2
size: -
J: TRBJ2-3
CDR3: CASSSLAGRTDTQYF
DNA: TGTGCCAGCAGCTCCCTAGCGGGCCGCACAGATACGCAGTATTTT

V: TRBV12-3/TRBV12-4
D: -
size: -
J: TRBJ2-2
CDR3: CASSPLSTGELFF
DNA: TGTGCCAGCAGTCCCTTATCCACCGGGGAGCTGTTTTTT

V: TRBV19
D: -
size: -
J: TRBJ1-3
CDR3: CASSIESSGNTIYF
DNA: TGTGCCAGTAGTATTGAGAGCTCTGGAAACACCATATATTTT

V: TRBV23-1
D: -
size: -
J: TRBJ2-7
CDR3: CASCDEQYF
DNA: TGCGCCAGCTGCGACGAGCAGTACTTC

V: TRBV7-9
D: -
size: -
J: TRBJ2-1
CDR3: CASSLLVSYGNEQFF
DNA: TGTGCCAGCAGCTTATTAGTGTCCTACGGGAATGAGCAGTTCTTC

V: TRBV29-1
D: -
size: -
J: TRBJ1-1
CDR3: CSVEADGARTEAFF
DNA: TGCAGCGTTGAAGCCGATGGAGCGCGCACTGAAGCTTTCTTT

V: TRBV7-8
D: TRBD1
size: -
J: TRBJ1-2
CDR3: CASRREPGTAFYGYTF
DNA: TGTGCCAGCAGGCGAGAGCCCGGGACAGCCTTCTATGGCTACACCTTC

V: TRBV5-1
D: -
size: once
J: TRBJ2-1
CDR3: CASSLGQGPNEQFF
DNA: TGCGCCAGCAGCTTGGGGCAGGGGCCCAATGAGCAGTTCTTC

V: TRBV9
D: -
size: -
J: TRBJ1-3
CDR3: CASSPNAGTPFSGNTIYF
DNA: TGTGCCAGCAGCCCAAATGCCGGAACCCCGTTCTCTGGAAACACCATATATTTT

V: TRBV24-1
D: -
size: once
J: TRBJ1-4
CDR3: CATSDLQPRKLFF
DNA: TGTGCCACCAGTGATTTGCAGCCCCGAAAACTGTTTTTT

V: TRBV18
D: TRBD2
size: once
J: TRBJ2-1
CDR3: CASSPPGLAEINEQFF
DNA: TGTGCCAGCTCACCACCGGGGCTAGCGGAGATCAATGAGCAGTTCTTC

V: TRBV20-1
D: -
size: once
J: TRBJ2-7
CDR3: CSARGKRQQLYEQYF
DNA: TGCAGTGCTAGAGGGAAGCGCCAGCAACTCTACGAGCAGTACTTC

V: TRBV20-1
D: -
size: -
J: TRBJ1-2
CDR3: CSANPPTEYEWTF
DNA: TGCAGTGCTAACCCCCCGACCGAGTATGAATGGACCTTC

V: TRBV7-2
D: TRBD2
size: -
J: TRBJ2-1
CDR3: CASRSPGTSGRGEQFF
DNA: TGTGCCAGCAGAAGTCCCGGGACTAGCGGGAGGGGTGAGCAGTTCTTC

V: TRBV24-1
D: -
size: -
J: TRBJ2-7
CDR3: CATSAGTPVEQYF
DNA: TGTGCCACCAGTGCTGGGACGCCGGTCGAGCAGTACTTC

V: TRBV3-1
D: TRBD1
size: -
J: TRBJ2-7
CDR3: CASSIRTGDYEQYF
DNA: TGTGCCAGCAGCATCCGGACAGGAGACTACGAGCAGTACTTC

V: TRBV20-1
D: -
size: -
J: TRBJ2-3
CDR3: CSAGTDTDTQYF
DNA: TGCAGTGCAGGAACAGACACAGATACGCAGTATTTT

V: TRBV23-1
D: -
size: -
J: TRBJ1-5
CDR3: CASSQSMTKTGNHNQPQHF
DNA: TGCGCCAGCAGTCAATCAATGACCAAAACAGGGAACCACAATCAGCCCCAGCATTTT

V: TRBV4-1
D: -
size: -
J: TRBJ2-1
CDR3: CASSQGRDGEQFF
DNA: TGCGCCAGCAGCCAAGGGCGAGACGGTGAGCAGTTCTTC

V: TRBV9
D: TRBD1
size: -
J: TRBJ1-3
CDR3: CASSLGAPGQGYGNTIYF
DNA: TGTGCCAGCAGCCTCGGGGCCCCGGGACAGGGGTATGGAAACACCATATATTTT

V: TRBV29-1
D: TRBD2
size: -
J: TRBJ2-1
CDR3: CSVEEALAGLSGNEQFF
DNA: TGCAGCGTTGAAGAGGCCCTAGCGGGACTTTCGGGGAATGAGCAGTTCTTC

V: TRBV29-1
D: -
size: -
J: TRBJ2-7
CDR3: CSVHQGGSYEQYF
DNA: TGCAGCGTCCACCAGGGGGGCTCCTACGAGCAGTACTTC

V: TRBV4-1
D: TRBD1
size: -
J: TRBJ1-5
CDR3: CASSQGLYQGGSNQPQHF
DNA: TGCGCCAGCAGCCAAGGGCTCTACCAGGGGGGTAGCAATCAGCCCCAGCATTTT

V: TRBV6-5
D: -
size: -
J: TRBJ2-3
CDR3: CASSYGVPDTQYF
DNA: TGTGCCAGCAGTTACGGGGTTCCAGATACGCAGTATTTT

V: TRBV6-6
D: TRBD2
size: -
J: TRBJ2-2
CDR3: CASSYVLAGVAGELFF
DNA: TGTGCCAGCAGTTACGTGCTAGCGGGAGTCGCCGGGGAGCTGTTTTTT